This TCR beta chain was profiled in a study of control samples from healthy donors and cancer patients. Clones were read by immunoSEQ multiplex PCR, and TCRdb kept only the in-frame ones, dropping some. The table has 100,000 or so clones, more than 85% seen once. The V gene's germline CDR1 is MNHEY and CDR2 SVGEGT. The CDR3 runs to 18 residues. V shed 6 bases, J shed 5 bases, and the junction held 11 bases outside the gene matches. The receptor's source is a man younger than 45 in good health. V gene TRBV6-2 or TRBV6-3 combines with J gene TRBJ2-1, with 15 nucleotides matching TRBD2. Sequenced sample: blood. The CDR3 nucleotides are TGTGCCAGCAGCCAGGGACTAGCGGGGGGACTACGCGACAATGAGCAGTTCTTC. The encoded protein is CASSQGLAGGLRDNEQFF.